This TCR beta chain is from a study of T cells in Graves' hyperthyroidism and ophthalmopathy. Findings and caveats of the study: Ophthalmopathy was distinguished from stable hyperthyroidism by 13 V-J signatures. Ophthalmopathy, as predicted by the model, came a median 6.5 months after the prediction.

The germline gives CDR1 SGHRS, CDR2 YFSETQ. The CDR3 covers 19 residues. J was trimmed by 0 bases and V by 0 bases; bases with no gene match: 15. This clonotype was seen repeatedly, ten times or more. Its target is unknown. Amplification yielded TCR beta CDR3 regions, with RNA transcripts as the source. A set of HTBI primers served as the primers for a first-round RT-PCR of the TCR CDR3. TCRdb re-derived calls from the multiplex PCR reads in MiXCR, one entry per CDR3 protein. This sample has roughly 500,000 distinct CDR3 sequences, with 15% to 20% found just once. The source material was blood. V gene TRBV5-1 combines with J gene TRBJ2-7; 7 nucleotides agree with TRBD2. This clonotype was sampled from a woman in her twenties or thirties with Graves' ophthalmopathy. CDR3 bases: TGCGCCAGCAGCTTGGTTCTATTGTCTAGCGGTGGAAGCTCCTACGAGCAGTACTTC. It specifies CASSLVLLSSGGSSYEQYF.